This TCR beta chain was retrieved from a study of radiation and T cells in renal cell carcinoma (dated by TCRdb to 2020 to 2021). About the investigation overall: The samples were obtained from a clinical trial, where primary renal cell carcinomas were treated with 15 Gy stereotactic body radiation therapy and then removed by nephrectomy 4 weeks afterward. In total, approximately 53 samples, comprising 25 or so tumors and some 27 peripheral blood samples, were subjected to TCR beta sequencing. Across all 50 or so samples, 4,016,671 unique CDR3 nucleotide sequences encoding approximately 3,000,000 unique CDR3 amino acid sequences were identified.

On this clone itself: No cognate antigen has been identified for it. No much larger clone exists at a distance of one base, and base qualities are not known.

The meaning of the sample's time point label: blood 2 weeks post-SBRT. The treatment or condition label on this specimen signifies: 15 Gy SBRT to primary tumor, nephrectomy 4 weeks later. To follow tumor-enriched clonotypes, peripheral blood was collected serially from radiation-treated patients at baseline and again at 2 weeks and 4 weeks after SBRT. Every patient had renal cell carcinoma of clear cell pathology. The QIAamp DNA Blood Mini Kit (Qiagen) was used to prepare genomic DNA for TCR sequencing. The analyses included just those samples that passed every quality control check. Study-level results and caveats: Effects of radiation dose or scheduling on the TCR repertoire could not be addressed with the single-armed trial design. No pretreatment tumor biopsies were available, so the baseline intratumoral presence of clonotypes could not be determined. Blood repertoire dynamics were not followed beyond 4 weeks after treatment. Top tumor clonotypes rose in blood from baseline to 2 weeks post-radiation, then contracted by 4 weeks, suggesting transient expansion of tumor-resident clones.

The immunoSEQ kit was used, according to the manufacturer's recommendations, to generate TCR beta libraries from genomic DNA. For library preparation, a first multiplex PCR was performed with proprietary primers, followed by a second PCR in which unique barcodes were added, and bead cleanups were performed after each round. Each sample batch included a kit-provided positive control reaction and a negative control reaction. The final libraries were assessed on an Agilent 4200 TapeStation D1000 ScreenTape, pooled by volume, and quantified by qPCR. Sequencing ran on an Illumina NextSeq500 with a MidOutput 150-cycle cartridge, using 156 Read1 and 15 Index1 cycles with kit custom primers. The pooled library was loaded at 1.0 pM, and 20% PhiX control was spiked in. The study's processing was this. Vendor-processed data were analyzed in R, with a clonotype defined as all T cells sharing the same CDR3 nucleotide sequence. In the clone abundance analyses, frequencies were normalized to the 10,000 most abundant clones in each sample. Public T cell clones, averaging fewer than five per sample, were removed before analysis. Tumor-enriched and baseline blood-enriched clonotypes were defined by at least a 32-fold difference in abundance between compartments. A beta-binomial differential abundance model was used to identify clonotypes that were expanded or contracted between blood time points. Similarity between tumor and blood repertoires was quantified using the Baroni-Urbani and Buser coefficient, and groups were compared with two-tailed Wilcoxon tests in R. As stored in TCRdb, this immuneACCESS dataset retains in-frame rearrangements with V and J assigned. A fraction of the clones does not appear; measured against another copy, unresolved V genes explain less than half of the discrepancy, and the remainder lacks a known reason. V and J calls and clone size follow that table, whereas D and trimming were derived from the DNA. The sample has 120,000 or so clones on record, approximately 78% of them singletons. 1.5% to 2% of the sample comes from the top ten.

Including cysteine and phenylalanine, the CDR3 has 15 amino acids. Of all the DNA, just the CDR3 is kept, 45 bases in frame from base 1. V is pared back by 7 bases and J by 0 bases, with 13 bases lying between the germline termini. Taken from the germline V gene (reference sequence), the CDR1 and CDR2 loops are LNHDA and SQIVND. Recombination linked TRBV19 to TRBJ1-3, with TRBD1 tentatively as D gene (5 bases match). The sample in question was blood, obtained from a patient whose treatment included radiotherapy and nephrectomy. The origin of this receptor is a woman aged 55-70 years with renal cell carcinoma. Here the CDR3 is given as CASTSGTGSGNTIYF. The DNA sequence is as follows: TGTGCCAGTACGTCTGGGACCGGCTCTGGAAACACCATATATTTT.